This T cell receptor beta chain was identified during a study of T-cell memory formation after mild COVID-19. General observations from the study: Some clones that responded turned up in pre-infection memory, which suggests that cross-reactive memory joined in. Largely, contracting CD4+ clones fell within CM and EM, and contracting CD8+ clones within EMRA.

TCRdb independently ran MiXCR on the 5' RACE reads; one entry per CDR3 protein. The table records roughly 170,000 distinct CDR3 sequences, less than 20% of them present only once. This CDR3 contains 15 residues. In germline, CDR1 is SGHKS, CDR2 YYEKEE (reference sequence). The V and J ends lost 10 bases and 2 bases respectively, with 21 bases between them. There are many counts of this clonotype. What it recognizes is unknown. The receptor was isolated from a man aged 18 to 30 who had mild COVID-19 (a few samples of this study predate the infection). Cell type and time point are not known. Sequenced input: PBMCs or a T cell subset sorted from them (not recorded which). This sequence joins TRBV5-5 and TRBJ1-1; D not resolved. This CDR3 reads CAGDNPPPLNTEAFF. CDR3 DNA sequence: TGTGCCGGAGATAATCCCCCACCCCTCAACACTGAAGCTTTCTTT.